This paragraph covers one TCR beta chain sequence. Antigen unknown. Into CD45RA+ naive and CD45RA-negative memory subsets, the CD4+ cells were split. Profiling relied on immunoSEQ multiplex PCR, and the TCRdb table lists in-frame clones only, not all of them. The table shows approximately 2.1 million clones, with about 92% occurring only once. This entry comes from a study of shared clonotypes between healthy human individuals. General study points: Clonotypes shared by all four donors outscored non-shared clonotypes in generation probability.

This receptor was identified in a man aged 18 to 29 in good health. Some clones in this sample may be carry-over from other donors' samples. Sample: naive CD4+ T cells from PBMCs. The subset was: CD45RA+ positively selected.

CDR3 protein: CAVKGAGQGDTGELFF. CDR3 nucleotide sequence: TGTGCCGTTAAGGGGGCCGGACAGGGGGACACCGGGGAGCTGTTTTTT. J is TRBJ2-2 and V is TRBV28; 10 positions match TRBD1. From germline, CDR1 is MDHEN and CDR2 SYDVKM. Trimming removed 11 bases from V and 3 bases from J; junction bases left unmatched: 12. This CDR3 contains 16 residues. Looking up the rest from reference TRBV28 and TRBJ2-2 gives the full variable domain: DVKVTQSSRYLVKRTGEKVFLECVQDMDHENMFWYRQDPGLGLRLIYFSYDVKMKEKGDIPEGYSVSREKKERFSLILESASTNQTSMYLCAVKGAGQGDTGELFFGEGSRLTVL.